These T cell receptor beta chains were read from a single sample in a study of shared T cell receptors in the human thymus. Profiling relied on immunoSEQ multiplex PCR, and the TCRdb table lists in-frame clones only, not all of them. The sample yields hundreds of thousands of clones, 70% to 90% seen once. These same data were also listed under a study on human thymus T cells.

Sequences were obtained from thymocytes. The origin of the receptors is a boy younger than two with a congenital heart defect. Both conserved end residues are trimmed from each CDR3.

v_gene	j_gene	CDR3aa
TRBV6-5	TRBJ2-1	ASSYGTSDNEQF
TRBV28	TRBJ1-1	ASRITDRMNTEAF
TRBV30	TRBJ2-1	AWSARKSGRADNEQF
TRBV7-2	TRBJ2-7	ASSSPGPSR
TRBV19	TRBJ1-2	ASSTVQGDGYT
TRBV15	TRBJ2-1	ATRDTRWHEQF
TRBV27	TRBJ2-1	ASSLRTTTSYNEQF
TRBV6-1	TRBJ2-1	ASSECGRALRRLNNEQF
TRBV5-4	TRBJ1-4	ASSQGATNEKLF
TRBV15	TRBJ2-7	ATSRGQGARNRYEQY
TRBV23-1	TRBJ2-7	ASRTPGQGSYEQY
TRBV7-3	TRBJ2-7	ASSLGQNHEQY
TRBV7-9	TRBJ2-7	ASRSREGPLYEQY
TRBV12-5	TRBJ2-7	ASVPDPRGSYEQY
TRBV5-8	TRBJ2-2	ASSWTSGTNTGELF
TRBV7-4	TRBJ2-5	ASSRTEEETQY
TRBV10-3	TRBJ2-7	AISEYGEQY
TRBV2	TRBJ1-4	ASSPSSATNEKLF
TRBV18	TRBJ2-1	ASSPQGNEQF
TRBV12-5	TRBJ1-1	ASGLFRDRDTEAF
TRBV13	TRBJ2-1	ASSFRGSGGRAPNEQF
TRBV5-4	TRBJ2-2	ASSFAAGGPGTGELF
TRBV5-8	TRBJ2-6	ASSLEQGSGANVLT
TRBV11-3	TRBJ2-5	ASSVSGTPKTQY
TRBV27	TRBJ2-1	ASSSGTSGKNNEQF
TRBV4-1	TRBJ1-1	ASSQEQLGTEAF
TRBV7-9	TRBJ2-7	ASSTPRDSYSYEQY
TRBV10-2	TRBJ2-7	ASSVLARGQEQY
TRBV5-6	TRBJ2-4	ASSPPGLYRDAKNIQY